This paragraph covers one T cell receptor beta chain sequence. As yet, its antigen is unknown. This specimen comes from a study of cytomegalovirus exposure and HLA in healthy donors. Notes on the study in general: Under in vitro conditions, a few CMV-associated chains were confirmed as specific for CMV antigens. In the approximately 120 validation repertoires, a later analysis found that first-cohort TCR clusters tended to co-occur. The study recorded about 150 TCR beta chains that were cytomegalovirus-associated. Published work reported that the classifier diagnosed cytomegalovirus status with high specificity and sensitivity.

TCRdb's table, derived via immunoSEQ multiplex PCR, lists solely in-frame clones and lacks some. The sample consists of more than 110,000 clones, 80% to 90% of them appearing once. This CDR3 is 12 amino acids long. Trimming removed 4 bases at V and 2 bases at J, with 6 bases between. Germline V gene sequence: CDR1 LNHDA, CDR2 SQIVND (reference sequence). The TCR sequence derives from a young man in good health and CMV-seronegative. The material sequenced was PBMCs. The chain is built from TRBV19 and TRBJ2-7; D remains ambiguous. CDR3 loop: CASSSHTYEQYF. CDR3 DNA: TGTGCCAGTAGTAGTCACACCTACGAGCAGTACTTC.